This entry features one T cell receptor beta chain sequence. No antigen is known for it. J gave up 5 bases and V 5 bases, and 8 bases lay outside the gene matches. The CDR3 is 14 amino acids. Germline assignment: CDR1 SQVTM and CDR2 ANQGSEA. The source of the sample is a study of OX40 agonist ivuxolimab in advanced cancers. In the study overall: From about 20 to 80 years was the age range, with a mean of 60 years, and approximately 80% were male. Findings and limits, study-wide: Averaged across samples, CD8+ T cells carried more expanded clones than CD4+ did. The antigens recognized by the expanded peripheral T cells, that is their antigen specificity, were not determined.

Sampling times: baseline, cycle 4 day 1, cycle 7 day 1. Profiling relied on immunoSEQ multiplex PCR, and the TCRdb table lists in-frame clones only, not all of them. The data hold roughly 110,000 clones, with approximately 90% observed a single time. V is TRBV29-1 and J is TRBJ2-1; 8 bases are a match to TRBD1. The sample consisted of CD4+ or CD8+ T cells sorted from blood, taken in a trial of the OX40 agonist ivuxolimab. This sequence originates from an adult with an advanced solid tumor such as melanoma, head and neck, liver or kidney cancer. DNA of the CDR3: TGCAGCGTTCTTGGTCAGGGGGCTAACAATGAGCAGTTCTTC. Its translation: CSVLGQGANNEQFF.